Listed below are T cell receptor beta chains from one sample, sequenced in a study of blood T cell repertoires in COVID-19. Measured with immunoSEQ multiplex PCR; TCRdb has only the in-frame clones, and not every one. The sample comprises around 100,000 clones, approximately 93% of which are singletons, and roughly 1.9% rests with the top ten. Sequencing input: peripheral blood. Receptor source: a man aged 45-60 years with active COVID-19. Both conserved end residues are trimmed from each CDR3. Fields, in order: V gene, CDR3 protein.

TRBV5-1	ASSPGQYYNEQF
TRBV3-1/TRBV3-2	ASSQNGASGNTIY
TRBV11-2	ASSFLRSDNSPLH
TRBV9	ASSVTSGHSTDTQY
TRBV14	ASSLTGFSTEAF
TRBV14	ASSHGAGGFTDTQY
TRBV5-1	ASSSPSSGANVLT
TRBV20-1	SASSGSFYEQY
TRBV6-5	ARGRAFTSTDTQY
TRBV6-6	ASSQGPRGNQPQH
TRBV6-6	ASRTSGVTGYT
TRBV28	ASRARLGQGQSSYNEQF
TRBV5-6	ASSYAGTGAEAF
TRBV7-9	ASSLVLGQGLF
TRBV13	ASSSRTGSYNEQF
TRBV7-2	ASSQRLAPTDTQY
TRBV5-1	ASSSTGASWNTEAF
TRBV19	ASSKRQNNEQF
TRBV19	ASIGGQATDTQY
TRBV11-2	ASSKRRERLSGNTIY
TRBV5-6	ASSLDGQMNTEAF
TRBV6-2/TRBV6-3	ASSYRLAANTGELF
TRBV5-6	ASSLGQLNTIY
TRBV19	ASSMGQGVYGYT
TRBV24-1	ATSRQGADTQY
TRBV7-2	ASSLVGTSGGRDEQF
TRBV2	ASSVSTEAF
TRBV7-3	ASSSKTGAYNEQF
TRBV15	ATSRDSTRAKLYGYT
TRBV21-1	ASSKNSTGAPETQY
TRBV19	ASSIRDRFNYGYT